The 18 T cell receptor beta chains listed next were all sequenced from one sample in a study of regulatory T cells in long-lasting Graves disease. CDR3-region Arm-PCR and iRepertoire HTBI primers produced the TCR beta libraries. TCRdb passed the multiplex PCR reads through MiXCR, listing each CDR3 protein once. The sample lists 650,000 to 850,000 distinct CDR3 sequences, about 30% occurring once. Time point specified: persistent/refractory GD, antithyroid drugs over 5 years with positive TRAb. PBMCs were the source of the RNA used for TCR sequencing. The sequencing here drew on peripheral blood mononuclear cells (PBMCs), taken when the disease was refractory, from a patient treated with antithyroid drugs. The receptor source for this set is a female donor with Graves disease.

The chain recombines TRBV6-4 with TRBJ2-7, with D unclear. Trimming pared 8 bases from V and 4 bases from J, leaving 15 bases between. Per the germline V gene, CDR1 is MRHNA and CDR2 is SNTAGT. The CDR3 consists of 13 residues. The CDR3 DNA sequence: TGTGCCAGCCGTGGCAGGCCTTCGTACGAGCAGTACTTC. Residues: CASRGRPSYEQYF.

This clonotype showed up just once. Sequence at one end of the junction differs from germline and may be a read error. V gene TRBV28 combines with J gene TRBJ1-2, with 7 bases that match TRBD1. CDR1 MDHEN and CDR2 SYDVKM come from the germline V gene. The CDR3 contains 10 residues. CDR3 bases: TGTGCCAGCAGTCGTTATGGGACAGCGTTC. Residues: CASSRYGTAF.

The rearrangement joins TRBV27 to TRBJ1-4, with D possibly matching TRBD1 (5 bases). CDR3 length equals 13 residues. CDR1 and CDR2 (germline): MNHEY, SMNVEV (reference sequence). Trimming cost V 5 bases and J 7 bases, with 11 bases left between them. In DNA, the CDR3 is TGTGCCAGCAGTATCCCCGGGGGTGAAAAACTGTTTTTT. This encodes CASSIPGGEKLFF.

The chain carries TRBV5-1 and TRBJ2-4; D gene ambiguous. CDR3 length: 12 residues. Germline V gene sequence: CDR1 SGHRS, CDR2 YFSETQ. Trimming shortened V by 3 bases and J by 8 bases, and 9 bases separated the two germline ends. CDR3 region: CASSSLGHIQYF. The CDR3 DNA reads as TGCGCCAGCAGCTCCCTTGGCCACATTCAGTACTTC.

This clonotype was counted only a few times. V is TRBV12-3 or TRBV12-4 and J is TRBJ1-3, with TRBD1 as a possible D gene (5 bases). Trimming removed 6 bases at V and 0 bases at J, with 15 bases between. This CDR3 contains 16 residues. The CDR3 sequence: CASRAPGPSSGNTIYF. The CDR3 DNA reads TGTGCCAGCAGGGCGCCGGGGCCATCCTCTGGAAACACCATATATTTT.

Concerning this clonotype: Compared with germline, one end of the junction differs, possibly owing to a read error. V gene TRBV7-7 combines with J gene TRBJ2-7; 8 nucleotides line up with TRBD1. Germline V gives CDR1 SSHAT, CDR2 FNYEAQ (reference sequence). The CDR3 covers 14 residues. The CDR3 protein is CASSQGQVGYEQYF. The CDR3 DNA is TGTGCTAGCAGCCAGGGACAGGTGGGCTACGAGCAGTACTTC.

The J gene is TRBJ1-6, the V gene TRBV6-1; TRBD1 might be the D (6 bases). CDR1 and CDR2 (germline): MNHNS, SASEGT. This CDR3 has 12 residues. Deletions cut 5 bases from V and 14 bases from J, with 13 bases between. The CDR3 protein is CASSRGDGALHF. In DNA form, the CDR3 reads TGTGCCAGCAGTAGGGGGGATGGGGCCCTCCACTTT.

The J gene is TRBJ1-4, the V gene TRBV5-1, with D unresolved. There are 14 residues in the CDR3. Trimming took off 0 bases at V and 6 bases at J, with 9 bases between the two ends. Per germline, CDR1 SGHRS and CDR2 YFSETQ. CDR3 in DNA: TGCGCCAGCAGCTTGGAGAGCTTAGATGAAAAACTGTTTTTT. Amino acid sequence: CASSLESLDEKLFF.

This clonotype was recorded a few times. V usage is TRBV12-3 or TRBV12-4 and J usage is TRBJ2-3; unclear D gene. This CDR3 contains 15 residues. V was pared by 8 bases and J by 3 bases, with 18 bases between. CDR3 sequence (DNA): TGTGCCAGCGCAACCCCCGGGCGGAGAACAGATACGCAGTATTTT. Protein: CASATPGRRTDTQYF.

This clonotype was seen only a few times. The CDR3 sequence: CASSLPSTGQYF. CDR3 in DNA: TGCGCCAGCAGCTTGCCGTCTACGGGGCAGTACTTC. V and J are TRBV5-1 and TRBJ2-7; D is unclear. The CDR3 contains 12 residues. CDR1 and CDR2 (germline): SGHRS, YFSETQ. The ends were cut back, 1 base at V and 9 bases at J, with 11 bases in the middle.

This clonotype has only a few counts. This rearrangement joins TRBV5-1 to TRBJ1-1; D gene unclear. The CDR3 has 14 residues. The V gene's germline CDR1 is SGHRS and CDR2 YFSETQ. V gave up 2 bases and J gave up 0 bases, with 8 bases separating them. The CDR3 DNA reads TGCGCCAGCAGCTTTCGTCGTGTGAACACTGAAGCTTTCTTT. This codes for CASSFRRVNTEAFF.

This clonotype was observed many times. The rearrangement uses TRBV12-3 or TRBV12-4 and TRBJ1-1; D is ambiguous. There are 12 residues in the CDR3. Trimming removed 1 base at V and 11 bases at J, with 11 bases between. The CDR3 spells CASSLGRFNAFF. The CDR3 coding sequence is TGTGCCAGCAGTTTAGGCAGGTTCAATGCTTTCTTT.

This clonotype was counted a few times. J is TRBJ1-6 and V is TRBV3-1; 11 nucleotides line up with TRBD1. The CDR3 loop spans 17 amino acids. The germline V gene encodes CDR1 LGHDT and CDR2 YNNKEL (reference sequence). Germline trimming cut 2 bases from V and 6 bases from J; bases unmatched to any gene: 6. Here the CDR3 DNA reads TGTGCCAGCAGCCAAAGCGCGGGACAGGGGGGTAATTCACCCCTCCACTTT. Amino acids: CASSQSAGQGGNSPLHF.

This clonotype came up many times. The chain is built from TRBV11-3 and TRBJ1-1, with D hard to call. The V end was cut by 4 bases, the J end by 7 bases, with 13 bases between. This CDR3 is 13 amino acids long. Germline-derived CDR1 and CDR2 are SGHNT and YENEEA. In nucleotides, the CDR3 is TGTGCCAGCAGCTCGGGGATTGTGGGTGAAGCTTTCTTT. It yields the protein CASSSGIVGEAFF.

The gene calls are TRBV29-1 and TRBJ1-1, with D perhaps matching TRBD1 (5 bases). From germline, CDR1 is SQVTM and CDR2 ANQGSEA. The CDR3 consists of 14 residues. Trimming took off 0 bases at V and 4 bases at J, with 12 bases between the two ends. CDR3 DNA sequence: TGCAGCGTTGAAGATGCGCAGGGTGGCACTGAAGCTTTCTTT. As protein: CSVEDAQGGTEAFF.

This clonotype was observed at least ten times. The V call is TRBV12-3 or TRBV12-4, the J call TRBJ1-2; a weak D match, TRBD1 (6 bases). V was clipped by 6 bases and J by 4 bases, with 12 bases between them. The CDR3 runs 13 residues. CDR3 loop: CASSSQGTYGYTF. As DNA, the CDR3 is TGTGCCAGCAGCTCACAGGGTACCTATGGCTACACCTTC.

In the case of this clonotype: The junction differs from germline at one of its ends, possibly a read error. The chain combines TRBV6-4 with TRBJ2-2; D gene ambiguous. This CDR3 has 17 residues. Germline V gene sequence: CDR1 MRHNA, CDR2 SNTAGT. The CDR3 loop reads CASSYSLLPRFTGELFF. The CDR3 DNA is TGTGCCAGCAGTTACTCCCTATTACCTCGATTCACCGGGGAGCTGTTTTTT.

This clonotype was seen many times. This rearrangement joins TRBV6-1 to TRBJ1-4, with D perhaps TRBD1 (6 bases). The CDR3 loop spans 18 amino acids. V lost 0 bases and J 3 bases, leaving 17 bases between the germline ends. Germline V lookup: CDR1 MNHNS, CDR2 SASEGT. The CDR3 is CASSEALWDKKANEKLFF. Written as DNA, the CDR3 is TGTGCCAGCAGTGAAGCGCTCTGGGACAAGAAGGCTAATGAAAAACTGTTTTTT.